In its sample, the clone carrying this T cell receptor (beta chain) was seen once. The data belong to a study of blood T cell repertoires in COVID-19. Produced via immunoSEQ multiplex PCR; TCRdb's table is partial and in-frame only. Of around 200,000 clones in the sample, 75% to 90% were seen once. The CDR3 runs 18 residues. Germline CDR1 and CDR2: SGHTS and YDEGEE. V lost 0 bases to trimming and J lost 4 bases, with 22 bases between them. The TCR comes from a man aged 25-45 years who had recovered from COVID-19. The material sequenced was PBMCs or T cells enriched from blood (not recorded which). The chain couples TRBV5-8 to TRBJ2-5; D unclear. The DNA of the CDR3 is TGTGCCAGCAGCTTGGCTTTCAAATTATGGTTGGTCGGAGAGACCCAGTACTTC. Its translation is CASSLAFKLWLVGETQYF.